Given below is one TCR beta chain in context. RNA amounts of about 0.5 to 1 ug underwent reverse transcription with random hexamers. An immunoSEQ multiplex PCR generated amplified TCR beta CDR3 products spanning 54 Vbeta and 13 Jbeta. TCRdb re-derived calls from the immunoSEQ multiplex PCR reads in MiXCR, one entry per CDR3 protein. The repertoire holds under 200,000 distinct CDR3 sequences, with around 94% as singletons. The CDR3 has 16 residues. CDR1 and CDR2 from the germline V gene are MNHNY and SVGAGI (reference sequence). J was trimmed by 5 bases and V by 8 bases; bases with no gene match: 14. The sample originates from a study of CD8 T cells in Susac syndrome. Study as a whole: Within the group of sequenced Susac syndrome patients, six had active disease and eight or nine were in remission.

CD8+ and CD4+ T cells were negatively isolated; TEMRA cells were FACS-enriched. This TCR was sampled from a human donor with Susac syndrome. The chain uses TRBV6-6 and TRBJ2-3, with TRBD2 matching over 9 bases. The sample consisted of CD4+ T cells from PBMCs. The DNA for the CDR3 is TGTGCCAGCCCCCAGCGGGCGGGGGGGCCGTTAGATACGCAGTATTTT. Its translation is CASPQRAGGPLDTQYF.